One and the same sample provided the 11 T cell receptor beta chains below, sequenced in a study of T cell responses to AZD1222 COVID-19 vaccine. TCRdb's table, derived via immunoSEQ multiplex PCR, lists solely in-frame clones and lacks some. The sample lists some 150,000 clones, less than 95% occurring once. The starting material was peripheral blood, obtained on day 0 of AZD1222 vaccination. The receptor set was obtained from an adult in good health.

CDR3 in amino acids: CASNRAGRQGLNNYGYTF. The CDR3 coding sequence is TGTGCCAGCAACCGGGCGGGTAGACAGGGGCTAAACAACTATGGCTACACCTTC. V gene TRBV28 combines with J gene TRBJ1-2, with 8 nucleotides matching TRBD1. Trimming removed 7 bases from V and 2 bases from J; junction bases left unmatched: 18. Per germline, CDR1 MDHEN and CDR2 SYDVKM. The CDR3 is 18 residues long.

This chain links TRBV28 with TRBJ2-6; D may be TRBD1 (6 bases). From germline, CDR1 is MDHEN and CDR2 SYDVKM. This CDR3 region has 22 residues. V was shortened by 3 bases and J by 0 bases, with 27 bases between the two germline ends. Written as DNA, the CDR3 is TGTGCCAGCAGTTTTTTTCTCGGGAACCTGGCAGGGGTGGCCTCTGGGGCCAACGTCCTGACTTTC. Protein: CASSFFLGNLAGVASGANVLTF.

This rearrangement joins TRBV6-6 to TRBJ1-3; D might be TRBD1 (5 bases). Per the germline V gene, CDR1 is MNHNY and CDR2 is SVGAGI (reference sequence). The CDR3 length is 14 residues. Between the trimmed V and J ends, which lost 6 bases and 1 base, there was a span of 10 bases. The CDR3 loop is CASRTGGSGNTIYF. As DNA, the CDR3 is TGTGCCAGCAGGACGGGGGGATCTGGAAACACCATATATTTT.

V usage is TRBV11-3 and J usage is TRBJ2-5; 9 bases are a match to TRBD1. This CDR3 spans 15 amino acids. Germline V CDR1 and CDR2: SGHNT, YENEEA. Losses at the gene ends were 5 bases for V and 2 bases for J; bases not matched to a gene: 6. DNA for the CDR3: TGTGCCAGCAGCCCCGGACAGGGGCCACAAGAGACCCAGTACTTC. It encodes CASSPGQGPQETQYF.

The chain carries TRBV7-9 and TRBJ1-4; possibly TRBD1 for D (5 bases). Germline V gene data show CDR1 as SEHNR and CDR2 as FQNEAQ (reference sequence). Trimming removed 2 bases from V and 8 bases from J, with 18 bases in between. This CDR3 region has 16 residues. In DNA, the CDR3 is TGTGCCAGCAGCTTACTTAATATTGGGGCGTCCGAAAAACTGTTTTTT. It encodes CASSLLNIGASEKLFF.

This chain joins TRBV3-1 (or the pseudogene TRBV3-2) and TRBJ2-3; D possibly corresponds to TRBD2 (5 bases). CDR3 length equals 16 residues. In germline, CDR1 is LGHDT, CDR2 YNNKEL (reference sequence). Deletions cut 2 bases from V and 1 base from J, with 13 bases between. CDR3: CASSQTLAARTDTQYF. DNA of the CDR3: TGTGCCAGCAGCCAAACTCTAGCCGCCCGCACAGATACGCAGTATTTT.

The V gene is TRBV27, the J gene TRBJ2-6; 10 nucleotides match TRBD1. The CDR3 has 19 residues. The junction had 15 bases not matched to a gene; V was cut back by 9 bases and J by 1 base. Germline-derived CDR1 and CDR2 are MNHEY and SMNVEV (reference sequence). The CDR3 DNA follows: TGTGCCAGTAAACAGTACGGGACAGGGGCGGAATCTGGGGCCAACGTCCTGACTTTC. This gives the protein CASKQYGTGAESGANVLTF.

Here the CDR3 reads CSASDRDRGHYGYTF. CDR3 in DNA: TGCAGTGCCAGTGACCGGGACAGGGGGCACTATGGCTACACCTTC. V and J are TRBV20-1 and TRBJ1-2; 12 bases agree with TRBD1. Germline CDR1 and CDR2: DFQATT and SNEGSKA (reference sequence). The CDR3 contains 15 residues. Losses at the gene ends were 6 bases for V and 3 bases for J; bases not matched to a gene: 8.

The chain employs TRBV10-3 and TRBJ1-3; D remains ambiguous. Per the germline V gene, CDR1 is ENHRY and CDR2 is SYGVKD. The V gene lost 3 bases and the J gene lost 0 bases, with 6 bases spanning the gap. The CDR3 consists of 14 residues. The CDR3 region is CAISDGNSGNTIYF. CDR3 in DNA: TGTGCCATCAGTGACGGAAACTCTGGAAACACCATATATTTT.

V is TRBV19 and J is TRBJ1-5; tentative D call: TRBD1 (5 bases). Trimming removed 3 bases from V and 2 bases from J, with 14 bases in between. The CDR3 extends over 16 amino acids. Germline V gene data show CDR1 as LNHDA and CDR2 as SQIVND (reference sequence). CDR3 region: CASSIYGTRGNQPQHF. The CDR3 DNA sequence: TGTGCCAGTAGTATCTATGGGACTAGGGGCAATCAGCCCCAGCATTTT.

CDR3 in DNA: TGTGCCAGCAGCTATTCCGGGACAGGGAACTATGGCTACACCTTC. Protein: CASSYSGTGNYGYTF. The chain recombines TRBV28 with TRBJ1-2, with 9 bases fitting TRBD1. CDR3 length: 15 residues. The germline CDR1 and CDR2 sequences are MDHEN and SYDVKM. Losses at the gene ends were 6 bases for V and 2 bases for J; bases not matched to a gene: 7.